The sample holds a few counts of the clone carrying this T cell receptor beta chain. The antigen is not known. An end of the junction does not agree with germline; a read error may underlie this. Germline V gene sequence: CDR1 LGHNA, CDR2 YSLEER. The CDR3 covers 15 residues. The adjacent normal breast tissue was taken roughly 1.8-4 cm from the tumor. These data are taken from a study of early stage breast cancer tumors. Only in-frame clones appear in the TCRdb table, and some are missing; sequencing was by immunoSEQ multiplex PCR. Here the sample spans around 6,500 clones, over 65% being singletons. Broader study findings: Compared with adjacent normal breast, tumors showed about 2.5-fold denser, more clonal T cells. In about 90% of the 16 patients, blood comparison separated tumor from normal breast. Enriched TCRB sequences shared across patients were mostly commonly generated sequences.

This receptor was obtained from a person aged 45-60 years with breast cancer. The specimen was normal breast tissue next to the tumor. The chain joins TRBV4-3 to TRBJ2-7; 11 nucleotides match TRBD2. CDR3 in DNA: TGCGCCACCAGCAGACTAGCGGGGAGCTCCTACGAGCAGTACTTC. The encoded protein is CATSRLAGSSYEQYF.